This TCR beta chain stems from a study of blood T cell repertoires in COVID-19 (dated by TCRdb to about 2020). For context, the study as a whole: Samples from collaborators originated in the United States, Italy and Spain and spanned both the acute and convalescent phases of COVID-19. The material from the prospective study consisted of cDNA or gDNA derived from T cells, B-cell-depleted T cells, or PBMCs. Subjects who had been exposed to COVID-19, were actively infected with it, or had recovered from it provided the deeply sampled blood TCRbeta repertoires that made up the dataset. A freely available public database, intended as a resource for researchers studying the immune response to SARS-CoV-2, is where the repertoires were released. Samples came from the ongoing ImmuneRACE study (first 160 participants) plus 1,254 subjects from 6 global collaborators. Nearly every sample came with metadata listing a de-identified subject ID, COVID-19 status, age in years and sex. Where HLA class I and class II types were available, the types were taken from metadata supplied by the sample provider, not from assay-based typing. Results the study describes overall, beyond this receptor: How much clinical and demographic metadata was included differed by source and by participant, and the metadata was provided uncurated.

TCRbeta CDR3 regions were amplified from genomic DNA using the immunoSEQ Assay, a bias-controlled multiplex PCR. Per the source publication's procedure: Within the assay, amplification of reference gene primers was used to estimate how many nucleated cells each sample contained. Sequence reads were collapsed and filtered to measure the absolute abundance of every unique TCRbeta CDR3 rearrangement. For each sample, productive Simpson clonality was calculated as the square root of Simpson's diversity index over productive rearrangements. TCRdb's version of the immuneACCESS table is confined to in-frame rearrangements and falls short of the full clone set. An unresolved V gene accounts for under half of the shortfall where checked; the remainder is of unknown origin. The V and J calls and clone size are taken from that table; D and trimming were inferred from the DNA. The sample table holds about 81,000 clones, of which 70% to 90% were seen once. About 4.8% of the sample belongs to the ten largest clones.

With regard to this clone: Its antigen has not been determined. There are no base qualities to consult, and no much larger clone falls within one base.

Whole blood was collected in K2EDTA tubes by collaborating institutions according to the institutions' own protocols. Collaborator samples were shipped for TCRbeta analysis as frozen whole blood, isolated PBMCs, or DNA extracted from either sample type. CDR1 is given as SGHRS and CDR2 as YFSETQ, both from the germline V gene. V lost 0 bases and J lost 13 bases; the stretch between them is 16 bases long. The CDR3 spans 13 residues, from the cysteine through the phenylalanine. The sequence is cut down to CDR3 DNA, 39 bases in frame from base 1. This TCR was sampled from a woman older than 75 with acute or convalescent COVID-19. Recombination linked TRBV5-1 to TRBJ2-5, with TRBD1 as a weak D call on 6 bases. Sequenced sample: peripheral blood. Here is the DNA: TGCGCCAGCAGCTTGGATCTAGGGGGTATTCTGTACTTC. This encodes CASSLDLGGILYF.